This passage covers 14 T cell receptor beta chains from one sample sequenced in a study of T cell changes during pregnancy in multiple sclerosis. TCRdb's table, derived via immunoSEQ multiplex PCR, lists solely in-frame clones and lacks some. The sample records 50,000 to 60,000 clones, about 91% being singletons. The material was peripheral blood, obtained after pregnancy. The receptor set was obtained from a female donor in good health, enrolled as a control in a pregnancy study.

The V call is TRBV27, the J call TRBJ2-7, with D hard to call. CDR1 MNHEY and CDR2 SMNVEV come from the germline V gene (reference sequence). The ends were cut back, 6 bases at V and 5 bases at J, with 11 bases in the middle. The CDR3 is 12 amino acids. The CDR3 sequence: CASRSRSDEQYF. CDR3 coding DNA: TGTGCCAGCAGGAGCCGATCCGACGAGCAGTACTTC.

V is TRBV5-4 and J is TRBJ2-2; 16 positions match TRBD2. CDR1 and CDR2 from the germline V gene are SGHNT and YYREEE (reference sequence). Losses at the gene ends were 3 bases for V and 7 bases for J; bases not matched to a gene: 15. The CDR3 extends over 20 amino acids. CDR3 region: CASSSHVPGLAGGRRGELFF. Written as DNA, the CDR3 is TGTGCCAGCAGCTCTCACGTCCCGGGACTAGCGGGAGGGCGGCGCGGGGAGCTGTTTTTT.

This chain connects TRBV10-1 to TRBJ1-3; 9 nucleotides line up with TRBD1. Germline lookup yields CDR1 WNHNN and CDR2 SYGVQD (reference sequence). The length of the CDR3 is 20 residues. V was pared by 3 bases and J by 0 bases, with 15 bases of the junction left unmatched. CDR3 in DNA: TGCGCCAGCAGTGAAAGGGACAGGGATGTTGTGTTCGCCTCTGGAAACACCATATATTTT. Encoded protein: CASSERDRDVVFASGNTIYF.

The V and J genes are TRBV7-9 and TRBJ2-1; D may be TRBD2 (5 bases). The CDR3 is made up of 13 amino acids. Germline assignment: CDR1 SEHNR and CDR2 FQNEAQ (reference sequence). The germline V and J ends were trimmed by 4 bases and 12 bases, with 16 bases remaining between them. The CDR3 sequence: CASSSSDSLGQFF. CDR3 coding DNA: TGTGCCAGCAGCTCCTCGGACTCTCTGGGGCAGTTCTTC.

This sequence joins TRBV18 and TRBJ1-5; 8 bases match TRBD1. The CDR3 has 15 amino acids. Trimming at V came to 0 bases and at J to 5 bases, leaving 3 bases not matched to a gene. Looked up from germline, CDR1 is KGHSH and CDR2 is LQKENI. In nucleotides, the CDR3 is TGTGCCAGCTCACCACCGGGCAGGGGGCATCAGCCCCAGCATTTT. As protein: CASSPPGRGHQPQHF.

This clone was counted once. The chain combines TRBV28 with TRBJ1-2, with TRBD1 as a possible D gene (6 bases). The germline V gene encodes CDR1 MDHEN and CDR2 SYDVKM. V was shortened by 4 bases and J by 7 bases, with 16 bases between the two germline ends. CDR3 size: 14 residues. The DNA for the CDR3 is TGTGCCAGCAGTTGGATGGGCAGGGGTGGTGGCTACACCTTC. Translation gives CASSWMGRGGGYTF.

The chain employs TRBV7-9 and TRBJ1-2; weak D call: TRBD1 (6 bases). The CDR3 is made up of 12 amino acids. The V gene's germline CDR1 is SEHNR and CDR2 FQNEAQ (reference sequence). V lost 5 bases and J 8 bases, leaving 12 bases between the germline ends. In nucleotides, the CDR3 is TGTGCCAGCAGCCGCGGCGGGGGCGGCTACACCTTC. It codes for CASSRGGGGYTF. The full variable domain, in which reference TRBV7-9 and TRBJ1-2 provide the parts outside the CDR3, is DTGVSQNPRHKITKRGQNVTFRCDPISEHNRLYWYRQTLGQGPEFLTYFQNEAQLEKSRLLSDRFSAERPKGSFSTLEIQRTEQGDSAMYLCASSRGGGGYTFGSGTRLTVV.

This rearrangement joins TRBV7-2 to TRBJ2-7, with 9 bases lining up with TRBD2. The germline gives CDR1 SGHTA, CDR2 FQGNSA. The CDR3 consists of 14 residues. With 6 bases clipped from V and 3 bases from J, the junction kept 6 bases outside the gene matches. CDR3 DNA: TGTGCCAGCAGGGCTGGCGGGGGGGACTACGAGCAGTACTTC. Translation: CASRAGGGDYEQYF.

The rearrangement joins TRBV5-1 to TRBJ2-5; 13 bases are shared with TRBD2. Germline CDR1 is SGHRS and CDR2 is YFSETQ. Unmatched junction bases numbered 6, after V lost 2 bases and J lost 5 bases. CDR3 length: 16 residues. CDR3: CASSFTSGRAEETQYF. CDR3 coding DNA: TGCGCCAGCAGCTTCACTAGCGGGAGGGCCGAGGAGACCCAGTACTTC.

The chain carries TRBV5-1 and TRBJ2-1; tentative D call: TRBD2 (6 bases). V lost 3 bases, J lost 8 bases, and 15 bases lay in between. Looked up from germline, CDR1 is SGHRS and CDR2 is YFSETQ. The length of the CDR3 is 14 residues. Here the CDR3 reads CASSSQRADDEQFF. In nucleotides, the CDR3 is TGCGCCAGCAGCTCACAGCGGGCAGACGATGAGCAGTTCTTC.

The gene calls are TRBV29-1 and TRBJ1-2; TRBD1 matches 8 bases. V was clipped by 5 bases and J by 8 bases; unmatched bases: 10. The CDR3 totals 13 residues. Germline CDR1 SQVTM, CDR2 ANQGSEA. CDR3 in amino acids: CSVSTGGERGYTF. The CDR3 DNA reads as TGCAGCGTTTCAACAGGGGGAGAACGCGGCTACACCTTC.

This clone occurred once. The chain employs TRBV4-1 and TRBJ1-4; D gene uncertain. CDR1 and CDR2 from the germline V gene are MGHRA and YSYEKL. The CDR3 has 16 amino acids. V lost 4 bases to trimming and J lost 7 bases, with 19 bases between them. The DNA of the CDR3 is TGCGCCAGCAGCCGGCTGGACGGGAATAGAGGTGAAAAACTGTTTTTT. This translates into CASSRLDGNRGEKLFF.

The chain couples TRBV5-4 to TRBJ1-1, with D possibly TRBD1 on 5 matching bases. This CDR3 is built from 16 residues. V lost 5 bases and J 0 bases, leaving 17 bases between the germline ends. Germline V gives CDR1 SGHNT, CDR2 YYREEE (reference sequence). DNA for the CDR3: TGTGCCAGCAGTCCAGACAGAGGAGGGATGAACACTGAAGCTTTCTTT. Translating it yields CASSPDRGGMNTEAFF.

The V call is TRBV4-1, the J call TRBJ1-3; 8 bases align to TRBD1. In germline, CDR1 is MGHRA, CDR2 YSYEKL. V gave up 4 bases and J gave up 3 bases; unmatched junction bases: 14. The CDR3 has 18 residues. CDR3 loop: CASSRIQGVKVFGNTIYF. The CDR3 DNA reads TGCGCCAGCAGCCGAATACAGGGGGTCAAAGTCTTTGGAAACACCATATATTTT.